This TCR beta chain was sequenced during a study of control samples from healthy donors and cancer patients. The CDR3 runs 13 residues. V shed 4 bases and J shed 10 bases, with 14 bases lying between them. The germline gives CDR1 LNHDA, CDR2 SQIVND (reference sequence). This clone was seen more than once but under ten times. Generated by immunoSEQ multiplex PCR, the TCRdb table keeps only in-frame clones and is missing some. There are 99,000 or so clones in the sample; about four fifths occur only once, and 2% lies in the top ten. Sequences were obtained from blood. The genes are TRBV19 and TRBJ1-5; D perhaps matches TRBD1 (5 bases). This clonotype was sampled from a man aged 60-69 years in good health. This CDR3 is CASSTGLIGPQHF. The CDR3 DNA sequence: TGTGCCAGTAGTACGGGGCTAATTGGTCCCCAGCATTTT.